Described below is a single TCR beta chain sequence and its context. Its cognate antigen is unknown. This record comes from a study of T cells in localized non-small cell lung cancer. Study results and caveats: Adjacent lung had a median around 60 of the 100 largest tumor clones. Uninvolved adjacent lung showed the highest T cell clonality, exceeding tumor. Elevated circulating T cell density in blood was associated with longer overall survival. Sequencing was restricted to one tumor region; therefore, heterogeneity remains possible.

This CDR3 is built from 15 residues. Looked up from germline, CDR1 is SEHNR and CDR2 is FQNEAQ (reference sequence). V was trimmed by 8 bases and J by 0 bases, leaving 13 bases between them. TCRdb's copy holds only in-frame clones and misses some; the assay was immunoSEQ multiplex PCR. The sample carries roughly 36,000 clones, 70% to 80% recorded once. The rearrangement joins TRBV7-9 to TRBJ2-2; maybe TRBD2 (6 bases). The origin of this receptor is a woman aged 35 to 69 with stage II squamous cell lung carcinoma. The specimen comprised PBMCs, sampled before any cancer treatment. The DNA of the CDR3 is TGTGCCAGCCGCCGGGGGAGAGCGAACACCGGGGAGCTGTTTTTT. Its translation is CASRRGRANTGELFF.